Presented here are 32 T cell receptor beta chains from one specimen sequenced in a study of molecular identifiers for immune sequencing clone quantification. TCRdb independently ran MiXCR on the PCR reads; one entry per CDR3 protein. This sample has 85,000 to 100,000 distinct CDR3 sequences; roughly 24% occur once, and the top ten carry 0.94%. Material: naive CD8+ T cells from blood, with Jurkat cell RNA spiked in. Subset: FACS-sorted CD8+CD4-CCR7+CD45RA+ naive T cells. The receptors stem from a human donor in good health. Some libraries in this study had Jurkat cell RNA spiked in.

This clonotype was counted many times. The chain uses TRBV7-8 and TRBJ1-1; TRBD1 is a possible D gene (5 bases). CDR3 length equals 16 residues. With 2 bases removed from V and 2 bases from J, the gap between germline ends came to 15 bases. The V gene's germline CDR1 is SGHVS and CDR2 FQNEAQ. In nucleotides, the CDR3 is TGTGCCAGCAGCTTATGGCGGCGGGGGGTAAACACTGAAGCTTTCTTT. Its translation: CASSLWRRGVNTEAFF.

With regard to this clonotype: The CDR3 does not end in the conserved phenylalanine or tryptophan, so this is likely a read error. Here the CDR3 DNA reads TGTGCCAGCAGCTTAACCACAGGGGGCAGCTATGGCTACACCATC. It codes for CASSLTTGGSYGYTI. The chain couples TRBV7-2 to TRBJ1-2; the match to TRBD1 covers 9 bases. There are 15 residues in the CDR3. The germline gives CDR1 SGHTA, CDR2 FQGNSA. The V gene end was trimmed by 2 bases and the J gene end by 4 bases; junction bases not matched to a gene: 5.

Only a few counts were recorded for this clonotype. This chain uses TRBV4-2 with TRBJ1-5, with D perhaps matching TRBD1 (5 bases). V lost 3 bases and J lost 2, with 20 bases in between. CDR1 and CDR2 (germline): LGHNA, YNFKEQ. This CDR3 is 18 amino acids long. CDR3 DNA: TGTGCCAGCAGCCAGGCCCGGGACGGGACCGTCGGCAATCAGCCCCAGCATTTT. Protein: CASSQARDGTVGNQPQHF.

This clonotype was recorded at least ten times. The chain is built from TRBV4-1 and TRBJ2-7, with D tentatively TRBD2 (5 bases). Trimming left V 4 bases short and J 2 bases short, with 12 bases between. Germline lookup yields CDR1 MGHRA and CDR2 YSYEKL. This CDR3 comprises 14 residues. CDR3 sequence: CASSPLYSAYEQYF. In nucleotides, the CDR3 is TGCGCCAGCAGCCCCCTGTATAGCGCCTACGAGCAGTACTTC.

This clonotype was seen only a few times. The rearrangement links TRBV4-1 to TRBJ1-5; D is ambiguous. The germline V and J ends were trimmed by 5 bases and 4 bases, with 9 bases remaining between them. The CDR3 length is 13 residues. Germline V CDR1 and CDR2: MGHRA, YSYEKL. DNA for the CDR3: TGCGCCAGCAGCGTTAGGGTAAATCAGCCCCAGCATTTT. Its translation is CASSVRVNQPQHF.

In this sample, this clonotype turned up many times. V gene TRBV7-6 combines with J gene TRBJ2-3, with TRBD2 matching 8 bases. CDR3 length: 15 amino acids. The germline CDR1 and CDR2 sequences are SGHVS and FNYEAQ. The J segment lost 0 bases and the V segment lost 5 bases, leaving 4 bases of the junction unmatched. The CDR3 region has the DNA TGTGCCAGCAGCCAACTAGCGGAGAGCACAGATACGCAGTATTTT. The encoded protein is CASSQLAESTDTQYF.

This clonotype occurred many times. This chain uses TRBV28 with TRBJ2-7, with 7 bases matching TRBD2. Trimming cost V 2 bases and J 2 bases; bases outside gene matches: 6. This CDR3 is 15 amino acids long. The germline CDR1 and CDR2 sequences are MDHEN and SYDVKM. The CDR3 protein is CASSLMAGLAYEQYF. The CDR3, as DNA: TGTGCCAGCAGTTTAATGGCCGGACTAGCCTACGAGCAGTACTTC.

This clonotype was seen repeatedly, ten times or more. This chain connects TRBV12-3 or TRBV12-4 to TRBJ2-5; D unclear. The CDR3 length is 13 residues. The V and J ends lost 7 bases and 8 bases respectively, with 17 bases between them. CDR3 amino acids: CASTNSGSGTQYF. As DNA, the CDR3 is TGTGCCAGCACTAATTCTGGGTCAGGTACCCAGTACTTC.

This clonotype was found many times. V is TRBV7-9 and J is TRBJ2-3; D is uncertain. This CDR3 is built from 16 residues. The V end was cut by 5 bases, the J end by 0 bases, with 15 bases between. Looked up from germline, CDR1 is SEHNR and CDR2 is FQNEAQ (reference sequence). This CDR3 reads CASSNDRATSTDTQYF. The CDR3 DNA reads as TGTGCCAGCAGCAATGACCGGGCCACGAGCACAGATACGCAGTATTTT.

In its sample, this clonotype was seen many times. CDR3 bases: TGCGCCAGCAGCTCCTCAGGGAGTGATGGCACTGAAGCTTTCTTT. Amino acid sequence: CASSSSGSDGTEAFF. The chain combines TRBV5-1 with TRBJ1-1; D is possibly TRBD1 (5 bases). V dropped 3 bases and J dropped 4 bases, with 16 bases sitting between them. CDR1 and CDR2 from the germline V gene are SGHRS and YFSETQ. This CDR3 comprises 15 residues.

There are a few counts of this clonotype. The chain recombines TRBV30 with TRBJ1-1; no firm D call. Germline V CDR1 and CDR2: GTSNPN, SVGIG (reference sequence). The V gene lost 5 bases and the J gene lost 1 base, with 17 bases spanning the gap. The CDR3 is 15 residues long. The CDR3 loop reads CAWDHTGVPNTEAFF. DNA for the CDR3: TGTGCCTGGGATCATACGGGAGTCCCGAACACTGAAGCTTTCTTT.

This clonotype was observed many times. Written as DNA, the CDR3 is TGTGCCAGCAGCCCGGACCCTCAGGGGAGAGCCGGGGAGCTGTTTTTT. This encodes CASSPDPQGRAGELFF. This rearrangement joins TRBV9 to TRBJ2-2; a possible D gene is TRBD1 (6 bases). Trimming took 4 bases from V and 6 from J, leaving 19 bases between them. Germline values: CDR1 SGDLS, CDR2 YYNGEE. The CDR3 is 16 amino acids.

About this clonotype itself: Relative to the germline gene, one junction end is altered; a read error may explain this. The CDR3 DNA reads TGTGTCAGCAGCTTAGATCTAGGGGTTAGCGCTGAAAAACTGTTTTTT. Residues: CVSSLDLGVSAEKLFF. The rearrangement uses TRBV11-2 and TRBJ1-4; possibly TRBD1 for D (5 bases). This CDR3 has 16 residues. Germline V gives CDR1 SGHAT, CDR2 FQNNGV.

This clonotype was seen many times. V and J are TRBV7-9 and TRBJ2-7, with D tentatively TRBD2 (6 bases). V was trimmed by 0 bases and J by 3 bases, leaving 15 bases between them. Germline V gene data show CDR1 as SEHNR and CDR2 as FQNEAQ (reference sequence). This CDR3 is built from 16 residues. Here the CDR3 reads CASSLASGVGDYEQYF. CDR3 in DNA: TGTGCCAGCAGCTTAGCTAGCGGAGTAGGAGACTACGAGCAGTACTTC.

A word on this clonotype: With a much larger clone just one base away, this may be a read error. The chain combines TRBV19 with TRBJ1-2, with D hard to call. The germline gives CDR1 LNHDA, CDR2 SQIVND (reference sequence). The CDR3 is 11 residues long. CDR3 in DNA: TGTACCAGTAGTATCTCCGCTGGCTACACCTTC. This gives the protein CTSSISAGYTF. The variable domain in full, completed from reference TRBV19 and TRBJ1-2, reads DGGITQSPKYLFRKEGQNVTLSCEQNLNHDAMYWYRQDPGQGLRLIYYSQIVNDFQKGDIAEGYSVSREKKESFPLTVTSAQKNPTAFYLCTSSISAGYTFGSGTRLTVV.

This clonotype showed up many times. The rearrangement joins TRBV7-2 to TRBJ1-1; D gene uncertain. Germline-derived CDR1 and CDR2 are SGHTA and FQGNSA. The CDR3 has 15 residues. Trimming cost V 1 base and J 2 bases, with 11 bases left between them. DNA of the CDR3: TGTGCCAGCAGCTTAGATTTGGGCCCTAACACTGAAGCTTTCTTT. Its protein product is CASSLDLGPNTEAFF.

This clonotype has ten or more counts. This sequence joins TRBV27 and TRBJ2-2; maybe TRBD2 (6 bases). Germline V gives CDR1 MNHEY, CDR2 SMNVEV (reference sequence). This CDR3 comprises 18 residues. Trimming took off 5 bases at V and 3 bases at J, with 22 bases between the two ends. CDR3 DNA: TGTGCCAGCAGTCCCCTCCCGGGACTCGCTGAGTACACCGGGGAGCTGTTTTTT. Encoded protein: CASSPLPGLAEYTGELFF.

This clonotype was observed many times. The V call is TRBV27, the J call TRBJ2-7; D perhaps matches TRBD2 (5 bases). Trimming cost V 4 bases and J 5 bases, with 12 bases left between them. The CDR3 covers 13 residues. Germline CDR1 and CDR2: MNHEY and SMNVEV (reference sequence). As DNA, the CDR3 is TGTGCCAGCAGTTGGACTGGCGGGCACGAGCAGTACTTC. Amino acid sequence: CASSWTGGHEQYF.

There are many counts of this clonotype. The CDR3 sequence: CASSPTSGSGESYEQYF. CDR3 coding DNA: TGTGCCAGCAGCCCCACTTCGGGGTCAGGGGAGTCCTACGAGCAGTACTTC. This chain links TRBV7-9 with TRBJ2-7; perhaps TRBD1 as D (6 bases). Trimming took 5 bases from V and 1 from J, leaving 21 bases between them. The CDR3 extends over 17 amino acids. From germline, CDR1 is SEHNR and CDR2 FQNEAQ (reference sequence). The whole variable domain, remainder taken from reference TRBV7-9 and TRBJ2-7, is DTGVSQNPRHKITKRGQNVTFRCDPISEHNRLYWYRQTLGQGPEFLTYFQNEAQLEKSRLLSDRFSAERPKGSFSTLEIQRTEQGDSAMYLCASSPTSGSGESYEQYFGPGTRLTVT.

Ten or more counts support this clonotype. The chain links TRBV7-6 to TRBJ2-3, with 10 nucleotides matching TRBD1. The CDR3 consists of 17 residues. CDR1 and CDR2 (germline): SGHVS, FNYEAQ. V shed 2 bases, J shed 2 bases, and the junction held 7 bases outside the gene matches. The CDR3 loop reads CASSLYGTGALTDTQYF. CDR3 bases: TGTGCCAGCAGCTTATACGGGACAGGGGCACTCACAGATACGCAGTATTTT.

The CDR3: CASSQDWGSYNEQFF. In DNA, the CDR3 is TGCGCCAGCAGCCAAGATTGGGGCTCCTACAATGAGCAGTTCTTC. V gene TRBV4-3 combines with J gene TRBJ2-1; no clear D gene. From germline, CDR1 is LGHNA and CDR2 YSLEER. The CDR3 sequence is 15 residues long. V was cut by 0 bases and J by 0 bases, with 6 bases left in between.

This clonotype showed up just a few times. CDR3 coding DNA: TGTGCCAGCAGCGGTTACCCCGGGACTGTCAACCCATATGGCTACACCTTC. The encoded protein is CASSGYPGTVNPYGYTF. The chain employs TRBV7-9 and TRBJ1-2; possibly TRBD1 for D (5 bases). Germline V gene lookup returns CDR1 SEHNR and CDR2 FQNEAQ (reference sequence). The CDR3 totals 17 residues. The ends were cut back, 5 bases at V and 5 bases at J, with 24 bases in the middle. The entire variable domain, with the rest obtained from reference TRBV7-9 and TRBJ1-2, is as follows: DTGVSQNPRHKITKRGQNVTFRCDPISEHNRLYWYRQTLGQGPEFLTYFQNEAQLEKSRLLSDRFSAERPKGSFSTLEIQRTEQGDSAMYLCASSGYPGTVNPYGYTFGSGTRLTVV.

At least ten counts were recorded for this clonotype. The V gene is TRBV6-6, the J gene TRBJ2-3; TRBD2 agrees at 7 bases. CDR1 and CDR2 (germline): MNHNY, SVGAGI (reference sequence). This CDR3 has 15 amino acids. V shed 6 bases and J 2 bases; nucleotides not matched to a gene: 8. The CDR3 protein is CASRYTGGVTDTQYF. The CDR3 nucleotides read TGTGCCAGCAGATACACGGGGGGAGTCACAGATACGCAGTATTTT.

This clonotype was counted ten times or more. The gene calls are TRBV28 and TRBJ2-6; a possible D gene is TRBD1 (6 bases). CDR1 is MDHEN, CDR2 SYDVKM, per germline. The CDR3 contains 17 residues. The ends were cut back, 6 bases at V and 2 bases at J, with 17 bases in the middle. In DNA form, the CDR3 reads TGTGCCAGCAGCCCCAGGGACAAATTTGCTGGGGCCAACGTCCTGACTTTC. Translating gives CASSPRDKFAGANVLTF.

This clonotype was seen many times. This chain uses TRBV7-8 with TRBJ2-7; no reliable D call. CDR1 and CDR2 from the germline V gene are SGHVS and FQNEAQ. The V gene lost 0 bases and the J gene lost 4 bases, with 16 bases spanning the gap. The CDR3 has 16 amino acids. The CDR3 coding sequence is TGTGCCAGCAGCTTAGCGTGGGCGGCATCGGAGTACGAGCAGTACTTC. Residues: CASSLAWAASEYEQYF.

Notes on this clonotype: This may come from a read error, since a much larger clone is one base off. V is TRBV20-1 and J is TRBJ2-7, with D unresolved. CDR1 DFQATT and CDR2 SNEGSKA come from the germline V gene (reference sequence). This CDR3 region has 13 residues. The CDR3 DNA is TGCAGTGCAAAAGGGTCAAACTCCTACGAGCGGTACTTC. Its protein is CSAKGSNSYERYF.

Many counts were recorded for this clonotype. The chain is built from TRBV4-1 and TRBJ1-1; 9 positions agree with TRBD1. CDR1 and CDR2 from the germline V gene are MGHRA and YSYEKL. The junction had 13 bases not matched to a gene; V was cut back by 4 bases and J by 4 bases. CDR3 size: 17 residues. The CDR3 bases are TGCGCCAGCAGCCCCGGACAGGGGCCAGGGGAAAGCACTGAAGCTTTCTTT. Translated, it gives CASSPGQGPGESTEAFF.

This clonotype came up a few times. The V call is TRBV19, the J call TRBJ2-7; 10 positions match TRBD1. Trimming took 3 bases from V and 2 from J; bases not matched to a gene: 4. The CDR3 runs 15 residues. Germline V gives CDR1 LNHDA, CDR2 SQIVND (reference sequence). CDR3 DNA: TGTGCCAGTAGTATGGGACAGGGGCTCGCCTACGAGCAGTACTTC. Translated, it gives CASSMGQGLAYEQYF. Filled out from reference TRBV19 and TRBJ2-7, the complete variable domain reads DGGITQSPKYLFRKEGQNVTLSCEQNLNHDAMYWYRQDPGQGLRLIYYSQIVNDFQKGDIAEGYSVSREKKESFPLTVTSAQKNPTAFYLCASSMGQGLAYEQYFGPGTRLTVT.

This clonotype was recorded at least ten times. V and J are TRBV20-1 and TRBJ2-3; tentatively, D is TRBD1 or TRBD2 (5 bases each). This CDR3 has 14 residues. Germline lookup yields CDR1 DFQATT and CDR2 SNEGSKA (reference sequence). The germline V and J ends were trimmed by 3 bases and 1 base, with 11 bases remaining between them. The DNA for the CDR3 is TGCAGTGCTAGTGGCCCGGGGCGCACAGATACGCAGTATTTT. Translating gives CSASGPGRTDTQYF.

This clonotype appeared many times. The rearrangement joins TRBV6-6 to TRBJ1-5, with 7 bases aligning to TRBD1. The CDR3 consists of 16 residues. In germline, CDR1 is MNHNY, CDR2 SVGAGI (reference sequence). After removal of 1 base from V and 4 bases from J, the junction contained 7 bases not matched to a gene. The CDR3 nucleotides read TGTGCCAGCAGTTACTTATGGACAGGCGATAATCAGCCCCAGCATTTT. Amino acids: CASSYLWTGDNQPQHF.

This clonotype was seen repeatedly, ten times or more. The J gene is TRBJ2-3, the V gene TRBV20-1; TRBD2 agrees at 9 bases. Germline values: CDR1 DFQATT, CDR2 SNEGSKA (reference sequence). CDR3 size: 13 residues. Unmatched junction bases numbered 4, after V lost 5 bases and J lost 4 bases. The CDR3 spells CSASSGASDTQYF. Written as DNA, the CDR3 is TGCAGTGCTTCTAGCGGGGCATCAGATACGCAGTATTTT.

Concerning this clonotype itself: The junction and the germline gene differ at one end; a read error may be behind it. This sequence joins TRBV4-3 and TRBJ2-7; TRBD2 might be the D (6 bases). The CDR3 has 15 residues. Germline V gene data show CDR1 as LGHNA and CDR2 as YSLEER. CDR3 coding DNA: TGCGCCAGCAGCCAAGGGACTACGGGGACCTACGCGCAGTACTTC. As protein: CASSQGTTGTYAQYF.